These T cell receptor beta chains were read from a single sample in a study of shared clonotypes between healthy human individuals. Using immunoSEQ multiplex PCR, the repertoire was profiled, and TCRdb retains in-frame clones only, with some absent. The data contain roughly 2 million clones, around 95% of them seen just once; the ten biggest clones take up 0.1% to 0.15%. Sequencing was performed on naive CD4+ T cells sorted from blood. These receptors came from a man between 18 and 35 years old in good health. CDR3s include the opening cysteine and the closing phenylalanine or tryptophan. Fields, in order: clone size, V gene, J gene, D gene, CDR3 DNA, CDR3 protein. D genes are given only for firm matches. Some rows have no size entry. The others give once, few or many, or a class for an expanded clone.

size: .; V: TRBV5-1; J: TRBJ2-1; D: .; DNA: TGCGCCAGCACCAAGGGGGACGGCAGCTACAATGAGCAGTTCTTC; CDR3: CASTKGDGSYNEQFF
size: .; V: TRBV5-6; J: TRBJ2-3; D: .; DNA: TGTGCCAGCAAAGACAGCAGCACAGATACGCAGTATTTT; CDR3: CASKDSSTDTQYF
size: .; V: TRBV6-6; J: TRBJ1-5; D: .; DNA: TGTGCCAGCAGTTACCCGGCAGGGGGCAATCAGCCCCAGCATTTT; CDR3: CASSYPAGGNQPQHF
size: .; V: TRBV19; J: TRBJ1-1; D: .; DNA: TGTGCCAGTAGTATCAGCGGGGTTGGGAACACTGAAGCTTTCTTT; CDR3: CASSISGVGNTEAFF
size: .; V: TRBV14; J: TRBJ2-5; D: TRBD2; DNA: TGTGCCAGCAGCCAAGTTAGCGGGAGGGCGGAGACCCAGTACTTC; CDR3: CASSQVSGRAETQYF
size: .; V: TRBV2; J: TRBJ2-2; D: .; DNA: TGTGCCAGCAGTGTAGGCGGAACTAACACCGGGGAGCTGTTTTTT; CDR3: CASSVGGTNTGELFF
size: .; V: TRBV6-1; J: TRBJ2-2; D: .; DNA: TGTGCCAGCAGTGACCTACAGCTGGGACACCGGGAGCTGTTTTTT; CDR3: CASSDLQLGHRELFF
size: .; V: TRBV11-2; J: TRBJ1-2; D: .; DNA: TGTGCCAGCACCGTTTCGGGCCTTAGTGTCTATGGCTACACCTTC; CDR3: CASTVSGLSVYGYTF
size: .; V: TRBV9; J: TRBJ2-5; D: TRBD2; DNA: TGTGCCAGCAGCGTAGCTCTGACTAGCGGGTACCAGTACTTC; CDR3: CASSVALTSGYQYF
size: .; V: TRBV2; J: TRBJ2-7; D: .; DNA: TGTGCCAGCAGTGAACTAGCGCAGTACTTC; CDR3: CASSELAQYF
size: .; V: TRBV27; J: TRBJ2-3; D: .; DNA: TGTGCCAGCAGTGACAGGGCGGGAACCGGCACAGATACGCAGTATTTT; CDR3: CASSDRAGTGTDTQYF
size: once; V: TRBV27; J: TRBJ2-2; D: .; DNA: TGTGCCAGCTCTCAATCTCGGGCGTCACAGGGAAGATCCATCGGGGAGCTGTTTTTT; CDR3: CASSQSRASQGRSIGELFF
size: .; V: TRBV9; J: TRBJ2-5; D: TRBD1; DNA: TGTGCCAGCAGCATCCGGGACAGGGCTGAGACCCAGTACTTC; CDR3: CASSIRDRAETQYF
size: .; V: TRBV19; J: TRBJ1-1; D: .; DNA: TGTGCCAGTAGTAGAACAGGAGAATGGAACACTGAAGCTTTCTTT; CDR3: CASSRTGEWNTEAFF
size: .; V: TRBV25-1; J: TRBJ2-2; D: .; DNA: TGTGCCAGCAGTGGAGGACTGAACACCGGGGAGCTGTTTTTT; CDR3: CASSGGLNTGELFF
size: .; V: TRBV10-3; J: TRBJ2-5; D: .; DNA: TGTGCCATCAGCCCGGGACTCCTCCAAGAGACCCAGTACTTC; CDR3: CAISPGLLQETQYF
size: .; V: TRBV4-1; J: TRBJ2-5; D: TRBD1; DNA: TGCGCCAGCAGCCAAGGAAAAGGGGGCATCGAGACCCAGTACTTC; CDR3: CASSQGKGGIETQYF
size: .; V: TRBV5-6; J: TRBJ2-1; D: .; DNA: TGTGCCAGCAGCCCCGGACCGTCCTCCTACAATGAGCAGTTCTTC; CDR3: CASSPGPSSYNEQFF
size: few; V: TRBV4-1; J: TRBJ1-2; D: TRBD1; DNA: TGCGCCAGCAGCCAGAACGGACAGGGCCTAAACTATGGCTACACCTTC; CDR3: CASSQNGQGLNYGYTF
size: .; V: TRBV19; J: TRBJ1-1; D: .; DNA: TGTGCCAGTAAGGTGAGGGGCGAAGCGAACACTGAAGCTTTCTTT; CDR3: CASKVRGEANTEAFF
size: .; V: TRBV30; J: TRBJ2-7; D: .; DNA: TGTGCCTGGAGTGCCGGCGGGGGCCCTTGGGACGAGCAGTACTTC; CDR3: CAWSAGGGPWDEQYF
size: .; V: TRBV5-1; J: TRBJ2-7; D: .; DNA: TGCGCCAGCAGCTTGGGTTACATCCCCTACGAGCAGTACTTC; CDR3: CASSLGYIPYEQYF
size: .; V: TRBV28; J: TRBJ2-1; D: .; DNA: TGTGCCAGCAGTTCTCCGGGACTGGGGGGTGGTGAGCAGTTCTTC; CDR3: CASSSPGLGGGEQFF
size: .; V: TRBV7-9; J: TRBJ2-1; D: TRBD2; DNA: TGTGCCAGCAGCTTAGCCGGGACTATTGGAATCTTC; CDR3: CASSLAGTIGIF
size: .; V: TRBV19; J: TRBJ2-5; D: TRBD2; DNA: TGTGCCAGTAGTATAGGCCCGGGGGGTACGAGAGAGACCCAGTACTTC; CDR3: CASSIGPGGTRETQYF
size: once; V: TRBV7-2; J: TRBJ1-1; D: TRBD1; DNA: TGTGCCAGCAGCTTATCCGGGACAGCGAACACTGAAGCTTTCTTT; CDR3: CASSLSGTANTEAFF
size: .; V: TRBV11-3; J: TRBJ2-2; D: .; DNA: TGTGCCAGCAGCTCACCTATAGAAGACTTGTACACCGGGGAGCTGTTTTTT; CDR3: CASSSPIEDLYTGELFF
size: .; V: TRBV6-5; J: TRBJ2-7; D: .; DNA: TGTGCCAGCAGTTACTCGGGGCGTTCCACCTACGAGCAGTACTTC; CDR3: CASSYSGRSTYEQYF
size: .; V: TRBV28; J: TRBJ2-1; D: TRBD2; DNA: TGTGCCAGCAGTCCCCCCTACCCCGGGACTAGCGGGAGCGTACGCAATGAGCAGTTCTTC; CDR3: CASSPPYPGTSGSVRNEQFF
size: once; V: TRBV27; J: TRBJ2-2; D: .; DNA: TGTGCCAGCAGTCCCTCATGGGGCACCGGGGAGCTGTTTTTT; CDR3: CASSPSWGTGELFF
size: .; V: TRBV9; J: TRBJ1-3; D: .; DNA: TGTGCCAGCAGCGTCAGCTCTGGAAACACCATATATTTT; CDR3: CASSVSSGNTIYF
size: .; V: TRBV27; J: TRBJ1-5; D: TRBD1; DNA: TGTGCCAGCAGTTCCGACAGGGGGTCTAATCAGCCCCAGCATTTT; CDR3: CASSSDRGSNQPQHF
size: .; V: TRBV6-6; J: TRBJ2-7; D: .; DNA: TGTGCCAGCGGGGCGGGACTCAGAGTGTGGGAGCAGTACTTC; CDR3: CASGAGLRVWEQYF
size: once; V: TRBV5-6; J: TRBJ2-5; D: TRBD2; DNA: TGTGCCAGCAGCTTGGGAGAGGGAGGGACCCAAGAGACCCAGTACTTC; CDR3: CASSLGEGGTQETQYF
size: .; V: TRBV19; J: TRBJ2-1; D: .; DNA: TGTGCCAGTAGTATCGGAGGGAATGAGCAGTTCTTC; CDR3: CASSIGGNEQFF
size: .; V: TRBV7-8; J: TRBJ1-2; D: .; DNA: TGTGCCAGCAGCTTAGGGTTAAGGGACGGCTACACCTTC; CDR3: CASSLGLRDGYTF
size: once; V: TRBV18; J: TRBJ2-2; D: .; DNA: TGTGCCAGCTCACCACAGGGGATGGTTGGCACCGGGGAGCTGTTTTTT; CDR3: CASSPQGMVGTGELFF
size: .; V: TRBV7-9; J: TRBJ2-7; D: TRBD2; DNA: TGTGCCAGCAGCTTAGTTCTTACCGGGACTAGGGGTGGGGAGCAGTACTTC; CDR3: CASSLVLTGTRGGEQYF
size: .; V: TRBV7-9; J: TRBJ1-2; D: .; DNA: TGCGGGACGGACAAAGCTAACTATGGCTACACCTTC; CDR3: CGTDKANYGYTF
size: .; V: TRBV28; J: TRBJ2-2; D: .; DNA: TGTGCCAGCGCGGCAAGGCTACCGAACACCGGGGAGCTGTTTTTT; CDR3: CASAARLPNTGELFF
size: .; V: TRBV7-9; J: TRBJ2-2; D: .; DNA: TGTGCCGCAGGGTTGGGGAACACCGGGGAGCTGTTTTTT; CDR3: CAAGLGNTGELFF
size: .; V: TRBV6-5; J: TRBJ2-5; D: .; DNA: TGTGCCAGCAAGAGTGGGTCGCAGGGAAGGGAGACCCAGTACTTC; CDR3: CASKSGSQGRETQYF
size: .; V: TRBV6-6; J: TRBJ2-7; D: TRBD2; DNA: TGTGCCGTACACGGGAGGGGCTACGAGCAGTACTTC; CDR3: CAVHGRGYEQYF
size: .; V: TRBV7-8; J: TRBJ1-2; D: .; DNA: TGTGCCAGCAGGAGATTAGACAGAAACGAAAACTATGGCTACACCTTC; CDR3: CASRRLDRNENYGYTF
size: .; V: TRBV2; J: TRBJ1-2; D: .; DNA: TGTGCCAGCAGTGAATTTCGCTCCACCTATGGCTACACCTTC; CDR3: CASSEFRSTYGYTF
size: .; V: TRBV15; J: TRBJ1-4; D: .; DNA: TGTGCCACCAGCAGAGGAAAGGTTGGTGAAAAACTGTTTTTT; CDR3: CATSRGKVGEKLFF
size: .; V: TRBV18; J: TRBJ1-2; D: TRBD1; DNA: TGTGCCAGCTCACCAACAGGGGACTATGGCTACACCTTC; CDR3: CASSPTGDYGYTF
size: .; V: TRBV7-2; J: TRBJ1-5; D: .; DNA: TGTGCCAGCAGCACGGGTAACAATCAGCCCCAGCATTTT; CDR3: CASSTGNNQPQHF
size: .; V: TRBV11-2; J: TRBJ1-2; D: TRBD1; DNA: TGTGCCAGCAGCTCTATACGCCCCGGACAGGGTAGACATGGCTACACCTTC; CDR3: CASSSIRPGQGRHGYTF
size: .; V: TRBV18; J: TRBJ2-5; D: .; DNA: TGTGCCAGCTCACCTTCGAGTGAGGGCTATAGAGAGACCCAGTACTTC; CDR3: CASSPSSEGYRETQYF
size: .; V: TRBV30; J: TRBJ1-2; D: TRBD1; DNA: TGTGCCTGGAGTCCAGGGGGCGTCGGCTACACCTTC; CDR3: CAWSPGGVGYTF